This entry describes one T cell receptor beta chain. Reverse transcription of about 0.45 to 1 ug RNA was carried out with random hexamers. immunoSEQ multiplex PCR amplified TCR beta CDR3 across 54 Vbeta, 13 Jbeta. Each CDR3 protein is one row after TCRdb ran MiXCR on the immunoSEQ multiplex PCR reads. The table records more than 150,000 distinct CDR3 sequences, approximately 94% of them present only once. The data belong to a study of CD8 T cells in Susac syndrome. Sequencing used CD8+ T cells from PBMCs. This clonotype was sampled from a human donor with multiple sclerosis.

The CDR3 DNA sequence: TGTGCCAGCACCTTACAAGATACGCAGTATTTT. Amino acids: CASTLQDTQYF. This chain joins TRBV5-4 and TRBJ2-3, with D unclear. The CDR3 extends over 11 amino acids. V was cut by 6 bases and J by 5 bases, with 7 bases left in between. Germline V gene lookup returns CDR1 SGHNT and CDR2 YYREEE (reference sequence).